A single sample is the source of the 21 T cell receptor beta chains below, sequenced in a study of T cells in Graves' hyperthyroidism and ophthalmopathy. It was RNA transcripts that yielded the amplified TCR beta CDR3 regions. TCR CDR3 underwent first-round RT-PCR with the HTBI primer set. TCRdb analysed the multiplex PCR reads with MiXCR anew, one entry per CDR3 protein. The sample includes 450,000 to 650,000 distinct CDR3 sequences, about a fifth seen only once; the top ten take 26%. Sequencing input: blood. These TCRs come from a man younger than 35 with Graves' hyperthyroidism.

As concerns this clonotype: Since a much larger clone is just one base distant, this may be a read error. The rearrangement links TRBV7-9 to TRBJ1-2; a weak D match, TRBD1 (5 bases). CDR3 size: 14 residues. The germline V gene encodes CDR1 SEHNR and CDR2 FQNEAQ (reference sequence). This chain's CDR3 is CASSLVLGHYGYSF. CDR3 sequence (DNA): TGTGCCAGCAGCTTAGTTTTGGGGCACTATGGCTACTCCTTC.

This clonotype was observed many times. The chain couples TRBV10-2 to TRBJ1-5, with D perhaps matching TRBD1 (5 bases). Trimming took off 5 bases at V and 6 bases at J, with 17 bases between the two ends. Germline CDR1 is WSHSY and CDR2 is SAAADI. The CDR3 spans 15 residues. Here the CDR3 DNA reads TGCGCCAGCAGTCCCGGGACGGGTGCACTTCAGCCCCAGCATTTT. Its translation is CASSPGTGALQPQHF.

The table lists this clonotype with a few counts. The chain has TRBV27 and TRBJ2-5, with 8 nucleotides matching TRBD1. Per germline, CDR1 MNHEY and CDR2 SMNVEV (reference sequence). V lost 6 bases, J lost 5 bases, and 5 bases stayed unmatched. The CDR3 is made up of 13 amino acids. The CDR3 protein is CASSNRGRETQYF. CDR3 bases: TGTGCCAGCAGCAACAGGGGGAGGGAGACCCAGTACTTC.

The chain employs TRBV12-3 or TRBV12-4 and TRBJ2-7, with 13 nucleotides matching TRBD2. V dropped 5 bases and J dropped 4; count of bases not matched to a gene: 8. The length of the CDR3 is 16 residues. CDR3 DNA sequence: TGTGCCAGCAGTCACGGGACTAGCGGGGCCAAATACGAGCAGTACTTC. Translation gives CASSHGTSGAKYEQYF.

The V gene is TRBV12-3 or TRBV12-4, the J gene TRBJ1-1; D call uncertain. This CDR3 region has 15 residues. With 7 bases removed from V and 1 base from J, the gap between germline ends came to 16 bases. CDR3 sequence: CASIQGYNRNTEAFF. The CDR3 DNA sequence: TGTGCCAGCATCCAAGGGTATAATCGGAACACTGAAGCTTTCTTT.

This clonotype was counted many times. A much larger clone lies one base from this, so it may be a read error. This chain connects TRBV12-3 or TRBV12-4 to TRBJ1-5; the D is unclear. V lost 6 bases, J lost 2 bases, and 11 bases lay in between. This CDR3 contains 14 residues. CDR3 in DNA: TGTGCCAGCAGATTCTCAGGAGGCAATCAGCCCCAGCATTTT. Translating gives CASRFSGGNQPQHF.

In this sample, this clonotype turned up many times. J is TRBJ1-5 and V is TRBV7-8, with TRBD1 as a possible D gene (6 bases). The CDR3 has 14 residues. Germline CDR1 reads SGHVS; CDR2 reads FQNEAQ. Trimming stripped 5 bases from V and 3 bases from J, with 11 bases between. This CDR3 reads CASSAPGDNQPQHF. For the CDR3, the DNA is TGTGCCAGCAGCGCCCCAGGGGACAATCAGCCCCAGCATTTT.

This clonotype was observed many times. The chain is built from TRBV28 and TRBJ1-1; D remains ambiguous. Germline-derived CDR1 and CDR2 are MDHEN and SYDVKM. Deletions cut 7 bases from V and 2 bases from J, with 17 bases between. The CDR3 sequence is 15 residues long. The CDR3 protein is CASTGFGGQNTEAFF. Written as DNA, the CDR3 is TGTGCCAGCACGGGGTTCGGAGGTCAAAACACTGAAGCTTTCTTT.

This clonotype appeared a few times. The rearrangement links TRBV13 to TRBJ2-4; perhaps D is TRBD1 or TRBD2 (6 bases each). V lost 5 bases, J lost 6 bases, and 17 bases lay in between. The germline V gene encodes CDR1 PRHDT and CDR2 FYEKMQ (reference sequence). The CDR3 totals 15 residues. CDR3 sequence reads: CASSIGGAYGNIQYF. CDR3 in DNA: TGTGCCAGCAGCATCGGGGGCGCTTATGGAAACATTCAGTACTTC.

This clonotype has only a few counts. The rearrangement uses TRBV28 and TRBJ1-1, with a possible D match to TRBD1 (5 bases). The CDR3 consists of 13 residues. CDR1 is MDHEN, CDR2 SYDVKM, per germline. V was clipped by 2 bases and J by 6 bases, with 10 bases between them. The CDR3 nucleotides read TGTGCCAGCAGTTTAGAGGGACCCTCTGAAGCTTTCTTT. Its protein is CASSLEGPSEAFF. The variable domain in full, with the rest retrieved from reference TRBV28 and TRBJ1-1, is DVKVTQSSRYLVKRTGEKVFLECVQDMDHENMFWYRQDPGLGLRLIYFSYDVKMKEKGDIPEGYSVSREKKERFSLILESASTNQTSMYLCASSLEGPSEAFFGQGTRLTVV.

This clonotype was counted ten times or more. The rearrangement joins TRBV2 to TRBJ2-7; TRBD2 aligns across 8 bases. The germline CDR1 and CDR2 sequences are SNHLY and FYNNEI. Trimming removed 4 bases from V and 7 bases from J; junction bases left unmatched: 6. The length of the CDR3 is 13 residues. The CDR3 loop is CASSVSGGGEQYF. CDR3 nucleotides: TGTGCCAGCAGTGTGTCCGGGGGGGGTGAGCAGTACTTC.

This clonotype was detected a few times. The rearrangement joins TRBV7-9 to TRBJ2-7; D remains ambiguous. V dropped 1 base and J dropped 0 bases, with 7 bases sitting between them. CDR1 and CDR2 from the germline V gene are SEHNR and FQNEAQ (reference sequence). The CDR3 is 14 amino acids. This chain's CDR3 is CASSLETSSYEQYF. CDR3 nucleotide sequence: TGTGCCAGCAGCTTAGAAACGAGCTCCTACGAGCAGTACTTC.

Concerning this clonotype: This sequence may be a read error, since a much larger clone differs from it by one base. The chain employs TRBV6-1 and TRBJ1-5; 8 bases fit TRBD1. Germline V gives CDR1 MNHNS, CDR2 SASEGT. The CDR3 is made up of 15 amino acids. V lost 8 bases to trimming and J lost 7 bases; unmatched junction nucleotides: 13. The CDR3 loop is CASVQGTGGGQPQHF. For the CDR3, the DNA is TGTGCCAGCGTCCAAGGTACAGGGGGAGGGCAGCCCCAGCATTTT.

This chain uses TRBV5-1 with TRBJ2-7; TRBD2 aligns across 12 bases. V lost 4 bases, J lost 9 bases, and 11 bases stayed unmatched. This CDR3 is 15 amino acids long. The germline CDR1 and CDR2 sequences are SGHRS and YFSETQ. The CDR3, as DNA: TGCGCCAGCAGCCCTGTGGGGACTAGCGGGTCGTGGCAGTACTTC. Translated: CASSPVGTSGSWQYF. Together with reference TRBV5-1 and TRBJ2-7, the CDR3 gives the full variable domain: KAGVTQTPRYLIKTRGQQVTLSCSPISGHRSVSWYQQTPGQGLQFLFEYFSETQRNKGNFPGRFSGRQFSNSRSEMNVSTLELGDSALYLCASSPVGTSGSWQYFGPGTRLTVT.

The count of this clonotype is one. J is TRBJ1-1 and V is TRBV10-3, with D unresolved. Trimming stripped 0 bases from V and 8 bases from J, with 7 bases between. The CDR3 consists of 12 residues. Germline V gene lookup returns CDR1 ENHRY and CDR2 SYGVKD. CDR3 region: CAISESMSEAFF. CDR3 bases: TGTGCCATCAGTGAGTCGATGTCCGAAGCTTTCTTT.

This clonotype appeared a few times. This chain connects TRBV24-1 to TRBJ2-2, with D perhaps TRBD1 (6 bases). Trimming cost V 3 bases and J 3 bases, with 13 bases left between them. In germline, CDR1 is KGHDR, CDR2 SFDVKD. CDR3 length: 16 amino acids. The CDR3 DNA reads TGTGCCACCAGTGATGCGGACAGAGGATACACCGGGGAGCTGTTTTTT. Its protein is CATSDADRGYTGELFF.

In this sample, this clonotype turned up many times. The J gene is TRBJ1-2, the V gene TRBV6-5, with D possibly TRBD1 on 6 matching bases. Per the germline V gene, CDR1 is MNHEY and CDR2 is SVGAGI. The CDR3 runs 15 residues. V lost 4 bases and J lost 5, with 17 bases in between. CDR3 coding DNA: TGTGCCAGCAGTTCCCTTCCACAGGACAGTTATGGCTACACCTTC. It codes for CASSSLPQDSYGYTF.

At least ten counts were recorded for this clonotype. The chain has TRBV2 and TRBJ1-3; TRBD1 is a possible D gene (6 bases). Germline V gene sequence: CDR1 SNHLY, CDR2 FYNNEI. V lost 0 bases to trimming and J lost 6 bases, with 12 bases between them. CDR3 size: 15 residues. CDR3 region: CASSEALRGLNTIYF. In DNA, the CDR3 is TGTGCCAGCAGTGAAGCGCTAAGGGGGTTAAACACCATATATTTT.

Worth noting for this clonotype: A much larger clone sits a single nucleotide away, making a read error possible. This chain connects TRBV15 to TRBJ1-5, with D possibly TRBD1 on 5 matching bases. The CDR3 totals 16 residues. CDR1 and CDR2 (germline): LNHNV, YYDKDF (reference sequence). Here the CDR3 DNA reads TGTGCCACCAGCAGAGTTGGGGGATATAGCAATCAGCCCCAGCGTTTT. Its protein is CATSRVGGYSNQPQRF. The complete variable domain, with remaining parts taken from reference TRBV15 and TRBJ1-5, reads DAMVIQNPRYQVTQFGKPVTLSCSQTLNHNVMYWYQQKSSQAPKLLFHYYDKDFNNEADTPDNFQSRRPNTSFCFLDIRSPGLGDTAMYLCATSRVGGYSNQPQRFGDGTRLSIL.

This clonotype was seen many times. CDR3 loop: CASSSLAEQYF. In DNA, the CDR3 is TGTGCCAGCAGTTCACTCGCAGAGCAGTACTTC. The chain is built from TRBV6-2 or TRBV6-3 and TRBJ2-7; no firm D call. The germline gives CDR1 MNHEY, CDR2 SVGEGT. V was shortened by 4 bases and J by 7 bases, with 8 bases between the two germline ends. The CDR3 runs 11 residues.

This clonotype was seen at least ten times. The chain has TRBV29-1 and TRBJ1-5, with 12 bases matching TRBD1. The germline gives CDR1 SQVTM, CDR2 ANQGSEA. V dropped 5 bases and J dropped 5; count of bases not matched to a gene: 7. There are 15 residues in the CDR3. This CDR3 is CSVKGGQGADQPQHF. The CDR3 DNA follows: TGCAGCGTTAAAGGGGGACAGGGGGCGGATCAGCCCCAGCATTTT.